The clone carrying this TCR beta chain has just a few counts. Germline CDR1 and CDR2: MNHEY and SVGAGI. The CDR3 is 14 residues long. With 7 bases clipped from V and 4 bases from J, the junction kept 8 bases outside the gene matches. TCRdb's table, derived via immunoSEQ multiplex PCR, lists solely in-frame clones and lacks some. The sample gives about 140,000 clones, approximately 95% of which show up once; 6.5% to 8% is in the top ten. The data belong to a study of T cell responses to AZD1222 COVID-19 vaccine. Pooling of second doses given at about 4 or about 12 weeks was done. The V gene is TRBV6-5, the J gene TRBJ2-7; TRBD1 matches at 9 bases. The sequencing here drew on peripheral blood, taken 28 days after the second AZD1222 dose. The source is an adult who received the AZD1222 COVID-19 vaccine. In DNA form, the CDR3 reads TGTGCCAGCACGAGGGACAGGGCTGGTTACGAGCAGTACTTC. Residues: CASTRDRAGYEQYF.